Included here is one TCR beta chain sequence, with context. Allocation to cohorts depended on clinical history reported by the participants. Each recovered donor of Cohort 3 presented with two negative PCRs, clearance, or symptom resolution. Clones were read by immunoSEQ multiplex PCR, and TCRdb kept only the in-frame ones, dropping some. The sample records under 450,000 clones, 83% being singletons. This sample is part of a study of blood T cell repertoires in COVID-19. Whole-study context: COVID-19 samples from acute and convalescent phases originated in the United States, Italy and Spain.

The sequencing sample was made of PBMCs or T cells enriched from blood (not recorded which). The source is a woman aged 50 to 60 who had recovered from COVID-19.

CDR3 sequence reads: CASSQVRTGAGEQYF. CDR3 in DNA: TGCGCCAGCAGCCAAGTCCGGACAGGGGCTGGAGAGCAGTACTTC. The rearrangement uses TRBV4-1 and TRBJ2-7; 9 bases agree with TRBD1. The CDR3 contains 15 residues. V lost 1 base, J lost 7 bases, and 8 bases stayed unmatched. Germline loops: CDR1 MGHRA, CDR2 YSYEKL.